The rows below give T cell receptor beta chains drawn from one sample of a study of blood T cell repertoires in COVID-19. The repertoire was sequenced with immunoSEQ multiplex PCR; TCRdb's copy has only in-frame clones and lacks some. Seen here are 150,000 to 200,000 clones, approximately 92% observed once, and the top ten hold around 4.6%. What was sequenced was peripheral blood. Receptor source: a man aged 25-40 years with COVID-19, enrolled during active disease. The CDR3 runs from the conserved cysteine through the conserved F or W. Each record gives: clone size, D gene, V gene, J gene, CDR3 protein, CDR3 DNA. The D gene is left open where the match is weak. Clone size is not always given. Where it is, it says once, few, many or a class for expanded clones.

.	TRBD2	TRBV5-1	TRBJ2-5	CASTAGGAQETQYF	TGCGCCAGCACCGCCGGGGGGGCCCAGGAGACCCAGTACTTC
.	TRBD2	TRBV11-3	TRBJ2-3	CASSSPSGTSGGDQDTQYF	TGTGCCAGCAGCTCCCCATCCGGGACTAGCGGGGGGGACCAAGATACGCAGTATTTT
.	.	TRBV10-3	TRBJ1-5	CAISDGGVGANQPQHF	TGTGCCATCAGTGACGGCGGGGTAGGGGCAAATCAGCCCCAGCATTTT
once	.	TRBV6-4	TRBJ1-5	CASSEDSVRNQPQHF	TGTGCCAGCAGTGAGGACAGTGTTCGCAATCAGCCCCAGCATTTT
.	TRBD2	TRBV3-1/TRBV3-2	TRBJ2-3	CASSLGTSGTGTDTQYF	TGTGCCAGCAGCCTGGGGACTAGCGGGACAGGCACAGATACGCAGTATTTT
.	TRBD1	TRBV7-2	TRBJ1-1	CASSLSWTGDTEAFF	TGTGCCAGCAGCCTATCCTGGACAGGGGACACTGAAGCTTTCTTT
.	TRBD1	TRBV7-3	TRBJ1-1	CASSLIKFRGQGLNTEAFF	TGTGCCAGCAGCTTAATCAAGTTTAGGGGACAGGGGTTAAACACTGAAGCTTTCTTT
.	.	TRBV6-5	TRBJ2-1	CASSYERSQFF	TGTGCCAGCAGTTACGAGAGGTCGCAGTTCTTC
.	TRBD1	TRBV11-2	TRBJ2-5	CASSLLKGQGKETQYF	TGTGCCAGCAGCCTACTTAAGGGACAGGGAAAAGAGACCCAGTACTTC
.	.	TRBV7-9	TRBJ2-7	CASSSGFSRGAGAEQYF	TGTGCCAGCAGCTCCGGCTTCTCACGGGGGGCAGGGGCCGAGCAGTACTTC
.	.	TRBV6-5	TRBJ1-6	CASSYSEGYSPLHF	TGTGCCAGCAGTTACTCGGAGGGATATTCACCCCTCCACTTT
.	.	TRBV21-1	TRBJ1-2	CASSITDRGLGYGYTF	TGTGCCAGCAGCATAACGGACAGGGGATTAGGGTATGGCTACACCTTC
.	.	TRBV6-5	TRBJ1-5	CASSSGDWFSNQPQHF	TGTGCCAGCAGTTCCGGGGACTGGTTTAGCAATCAGCCCCAGCATTTT
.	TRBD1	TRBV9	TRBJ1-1	CASSVGPGQGRTEAFF	TGTGCCAGCAGCGTGGGGCCGGGACAGGGGAGGACTGAAGCTTTCTTT
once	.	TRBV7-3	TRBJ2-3	CASSLSYTDTQYF	TGTGCCAGCAGCTTATCGTACACAGATACGCAGTATTTT
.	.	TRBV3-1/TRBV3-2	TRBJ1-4	CASSPPIPTNEKLFF	TGTGCCAGCAGCCCCCCAATTCCAACTAATGAAAAACTGTTTTTT
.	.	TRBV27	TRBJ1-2	CASGREYGYTF	TGTGCCAGCGGTCGAGAGTATGGCTACACCTTC
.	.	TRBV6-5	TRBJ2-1	CASSYLTTRGYNEQFF	TGTGCCAGCAGTTACCTGACTACGCGGGGATACAATGAGCAGTTCTTC
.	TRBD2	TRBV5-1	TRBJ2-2	CASSLWTSGANTGELFF	TGCGCCAGCAGCTTATGGACTAGCGGGGCGAACACCGGGGAGCTGTTTTTT
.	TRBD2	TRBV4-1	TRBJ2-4	CASSPSVRGNAKNIQYF	TGCGCCAGCAGCCCCTCGGTGCGGGGGAACGCCAAAAACATTCAGTACTTC
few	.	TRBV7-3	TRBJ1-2	CASSLTRGGGYGYTF	TGTGCCAGCAGCCTCACCAGGGGAGGGGGCTATGGCTACACCTTC
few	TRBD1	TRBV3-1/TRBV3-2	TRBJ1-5	CASSQDGGGAYSNQPQHF	TGTGCCAGCAGCCAAGATGGAGGGGGCGCATATAGCAATCAGCCCCAGCATTTT
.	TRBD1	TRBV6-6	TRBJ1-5	CASTDRTGGRNQPQHF	TGTGCCAGCACCGACAGGACAGGGGGCCGCAATCAGCCCCAGCATTTT
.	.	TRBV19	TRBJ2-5	CASSPAGPGAQYF	TGTGCCAGTAGTCCCGCAGGACCGGGGGCCCAGTACTTC
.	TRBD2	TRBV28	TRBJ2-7	CASSLGGLAGSYEQYF	TGTGCCAGCAGTTTAGGGGGCCTAGCGGGATCCTACGAGCAGTACTTC
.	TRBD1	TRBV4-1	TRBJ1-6	CASSRLGQGATPLHF	TGCGCCAGCAGCCGCTTGGGACAGGGGGCGACACCCCTCCACTTT